The 30 T cell receptor beta chains below come from one sample, sequenced in a study of shared clonotypes between healthy human individuals. Cells designated naive CD8 were CD45RO-negative and were positively selected for CCR7, with terminally differentiated effector memory CD45RA+ cells excluded. Assay: immunoSEQ multiplex PCR; the TCRdb copy retains only in-frame clones and omits some. The sample carries 550,000 to 600,000 clones, roughly 98% recorded once. The sample was naive CD8+ T cells sorted from blood. The receptors derive from a man aged 30 to 45 in good health.

The gene calls are TRBV11-3 and TRBJ2-7; TRBD2 aligns across 14 bases. This CDR3 has 13 residues. J was trimmed by 12 bases and V by 5 bases; bases with no gene match: 6. Germline CDR1 SGHNT, CDR2 YENEEA. This chain's CDR3 is CASSPGTSGRMYF. Here the CDR3 DNA reads TGTGCCAGCAGCCCCGGGACTAGCGGGAGAATGTACTTC.

This clone was found once. The chain recombines TRBV27 with TRBJ2-1; TRBD2 matches at 12 bases. Germline CDR1 reads MNHEY; CDR2 reads SMNVEV (reference sequence). V dropped 5 bases and J dropped 7; count of bases not matched to a gene: 3. The CDR3 covers 14 residues. CDR3 in DNA: TGTGCCAGCAGTACCGGGACTAGCGGGAATGAGCAGTTCTTC. It translates to CASSTGTSGNEQFF.

This clone was seen only once. This rearrangement joins TRBV27 to TRBJ2-1, with unresolved D. The CDR3 runs 13 residues. The ends were cut back, 5 bases at V and 10 bases at J, with 15 bases in the middle. Germline V CDR1 and CDR2: MNHEY, SMNVEV (reference sequence). The CDR3 here is CASSIGPTWEQFF. The CDR3 DNA reads TGTGCCAGCAGTATCGGGCCCACGTGGGAGCAGTTCTTC.

Details on this clone: Within the sample, other DNA sequences also encode this same CDR3. J is TRBJ2-7 and V is TRBV11-2; D remains ambiguous. CDR3 length equals 13 residues. Trimming pared 0 bases from V and 2 bases from J, leaving 5 bases between. Germline-derived CDR1 and CDR2 are SGHAT and FQNNGV. CDR3 DNA: TGTGCCAGCAGCTTAGAGTTAACCTACGAGCAGTACTTC. As protein: CASSLELTYEQYF.

In its sample, this clone was seen once. The CDR3: CASSATDTQYF. The CDR3 coding sequence is TGTGCCAGCAGTGCGACAGATACGCAGTATTTT. V gene TRBV6-1 combines with J gene TRBJ2-3; D is unclear. The germline gives CDR1 MNHNS, CDR2 SASEGT. This CDR3 comprises 11 residues. The germline V and J ends were trimmed by 4 bases and 3 bases, with 2 bases remaining between them.

The chain combines TRBV7-2 with TRBJ1-5, with TRBD1 matching over 11 bases. Looked up from germline, CDR1 is SGHTA and CDR2 is FQGNSA. V gave up 6 bases and J gave up 0 bases; unmatched junction bases: 10. The CDR3 is 18 residues long. DNA of the CDR3: TGTGCCAGCAGGGATACCGGGACAGGGGGTTATAGCAATCAGCCCCAGCATTTT. Translating gives CASRDTGTGGYSNQPQHF.

The gene calls are TRBV15 and TRBJ2-5; 7 bases agree with TRBD2. V dropped 4 bases and J dropped 5; count of bases not matched to a gene: 1. CDR3 length equals 12 residues. Germline values: CDR1 LNHNV, CDR2 YYDKDF (reference sequence). CDR3 in DNA: TGTGCCACCAGCATGCGGGGGGAGACCCAGTACTTC. Its protein is CATSMRGETQYF.

The rearrangement uses TRBV6-5 and TRBJ2-7; 7 bases agree with TRBD2. From germline, CDR1 is MNHEY and CDR2 SVGAGI. This CDR3 spans 15 amino acids. V shed 2 bases, J shed 3 bases, and the junction held 7 bases outside the gene matches. The CDR3 is CASSYGGGGGYEQYF. In nucleotides, the CDR3 is TGTGCCAGCAGTTACGGGGGGGGAGGTGGCTACGAGCAGTACTTC.

The V gene is TRBV19, the J gene TRBJ2-1; no reliable D call. The V end was cut by 1 base, the J end by 9 bases, with 13 bases between. Looked up from germline, CDR1 is LNHDA and CDR2 is SQIVND (reference sequence). CDR3 length: 14 amino acids. The CDR3 nucleotides read TGTGCCAGTAGTATAGGTCCACCCCAGCGTGAGCAGTTCTTC. This encodes CASSIGPPQREQFF.

The rearrangement joins TRBV29-1 to TRBJ2-6, with 10 bases that match TRBD2. Germline V gives CDR1 SQVTM, CDR2 ANQGSEA. The V gene end was trimmed by 2 bases and the J gene end by 3 bases; junction bases not matched to a gene: 1. CDR3 length: 15 residues. The CDR3 nucleotides are TGCAGCGTTGAAATAGCGGGAGGTGGGGCCAACGTCCTGACTTTC. This gives the protein CSVEIAGGGANVLTF.

The chain employs TRBV19 and TRBJ2-2; TRBD1 agrees at 10 bases. The CDR3 sequence is 18 residues long. V gave up 6 bases and J gave up 4 bases; unmatched junction bases: 14. Germline loops: CDR1 LNHDA, CDR2 SQIVND (reference sequence). In DNA form, the CDR3 reads TGTGCCAGTAGCAGCCACTTATCGGGACAGGGGACCACCGGGGAGCTGTTTTTT. It is translated as CASSSHLSGQGTTGELFF.

CDR3: CASSQEWGSDEKLFF. The CDR3 DNA follows: TGTGCCAGCAGCCAGGAATGGGGAAGTGATGAAAAACTGTTTTTT. The rearrangement uses TRBV6-5 and TRBJ1-4; D remains ambiguous. CDR3 size: 15 residues. V was clipped by 6 bases and J by 6 bases, with 17 bases between them. Germline V CDR1 and CDR2: MNHEY, SVGAGI.

With regard to this clone: This sample also contains other DNA sequences that code for the same CDR3. The rearrangement links TRBV2 to TRBJ1-2; D perhaps matches TRBD1 (6 bases). Germline V lookup: CDR1 SNHLY, CDR2 FYNNEI. This CDR3 is 13 amino acids long. V lost 4 bases and J 2 bases, leaving 8 bases between the germline ends. The CDR3: CASSGTVNYGYTF. In nucleotides, the CDR3 is TGTGCCAGCAGTGGGACAGTGAACTATGGCTACACCTTC.

J is TRBJ2-7 and V is TRBV6-6; 8 nucleotides align to TRBD1. J gave up 4 bases and V 2 bases, and 1 base lay outside the gene matches. The CDR3 has 13 amino acids. Germline V gene lookup returns CDR1 MNHNY and CDR2 SVGAGI (reference sequence). In DNA, the CDR3 is TGTGCCAGCAGTTACGACAGGGGTTACGAGCAGTACTTC. Its translation: CASSYDRGYEQYF.

In nucleotides, the CDR3 is TGCGCCAGCAGCCCCGGGGCATTTCAGGGCTCTAGCACAGATACGCAGTATTTT. Translated, it gives CASSPGAFQGSSTDTQYF. The chain employs TRBV5-1 and TRBJ2-3; D possibly matches TRBD1 or TRBD2 (5 bases each). The V end was cut by 4 bases, the J end by 0 bases, with 21 bases between. Looked up from germline, CDR1 is SGHRS and CDR2 is YFSETQ. The CDR3 sequence is 18 residues long.

The J gene is TRBJ2-7, the V gene TRBV14; tentative D call: TRBD1 (5 bases). This CDR3 has 14 residues. Trimming cost V 4 bases and J 2 bases, with 12 bases left between them. Germline assignment: CDR1 SGHDN and CDR2 FVKESK. This CDR3 is CASSPTVDTYEQYF. Written as DNA, the CDR3 is TGTGCCAGCAGCCCGACAGTGGATACCTACGAGCAGTACTTC.

J is TRBJ2-1 and V is TRBV14, with 9 bases identical to TRBD1. J was trimmed by 4 bases and V by 7 bases; bases with no gene match: 8. The germline CDR1 and CDR2 sequences are SGHDN and FVKESK. The CDR3 has 15 amino acids. DNA for the CDR3: TGTGCCAGCAAAGGACAGGGGTTAACTTACAATGAGCAGTTCTTC. This sequence encodes CASKGQGLTYNEQFF.

The genes are TRBV14 and TRBJ2-1; D unclear. With 0 bases removed from V and 8 bases from J, the gap between germline ends came to 2 bases. CDR3 length: 11 amino acids. Germline lookup yields CDR1 SGHDN and CDR2 FVKESK. The CDR3 protein is CASSQDDEQFF. The CDR3 region has the DNA TGTGCCAGCAGCCAAGATGATGAGCAGTTCTTC.

The rearrangement uses TRBV28 and TRBJ2-7; D may be TRBD2 (6 bases). Germline lookup yields CDR1 MDHEN and CDR2 SYDVKM. V gave up 2 bases and J gave up 4 bases, with 18 bases separating them. The CDR3 has 16 residues. As DNA, the CDR3 is TGTGCCAGCAGTTTAGCCGGCTCTGCAGGGAGGTACGAGCAGTACTTC. Amino acid sequence: CASSLAGSAGRYEQYF.

This chain connects TRBV18 to TRBJ2-7; D is ambiguous. Trimming shortened V by 3 bases and J by 0 bases, and 12 bases separated the two germline ends. This CDR3 is built from 15 residues. Germline V CDR1 and CDR2: KGHSH, LQKENI. In nucleotides, the CDR3 is TGTGCCAGCTCACCGGGTCGGCTCGGCTCCTACGAGCAGTACTTC. Translating gives CASSPGRLGSYEQYF.

The V gene is TRBV7-9, the J gene TRBJ1-5; tentatively, D is TRBD1 (5 bases). The ends were cut back, 5 bases at V and 3 bases at J, with 23 bases in the middle. CDR1 and CDR2 (germline): SEHNR, FQNEAQ (reference sequence). The CDR3 extends over 18 amino acids. The CDR3: CASSPGTSPPHDNQPQHF. CDR3 sequence (DNA): TGTGCCAGCAGCCCCGGGACTTCCCCCCCTCACGACAATCAGCCCCAGCATTTT.

The V call is TRBV4-1, the J call TRBJ1-2; TRBD1 is a possible D gene (5 bases). This CDR3 region has 17 residues. The V and J ends lost 0 bases and 5 bases respectively, with 19 bases between them. Germline CDR1 is MGHRA and CDR2 is YSYEKL. CDR3: CASSQDGGGFRRYGYTF. The CDR3 nucleotides are TGCGCCAGCAGCCAAGATGGTGGGGGATTTAGGAGATATGGCTACACCTTC.

This rearrangement joins TRBV10-1 to TRBJ2-3, with D perhaps matching TRBD2 (6 bases). The CDR3 length is 15 residues. V was pared by 3 bases and J by 0 bases, with 10 bases between. Germline V gene sequence: CDR1 WNHNN, CDR2 SYGVQD (reference sequence). CDR3 sequence reads: CASSEIAESTDTQYF. CDR3 DNA sequence: TGCGCCAGCAGTGAAATAGCGGAAAGCACAGATACGCAGTATTTT.

The chain recombines TRBV7-9 with TRBJ1-3; TRBD1 is a possible D gene (5 bases). CDR3 size: 11 residues. The V end was cut by 3 bases, the J end by 8 bases, with 5 bases between. In germline, CDR1 is SEHNR, CDR2 FQNEAQ (reference sequence). In nucleotides, the CDR3 is TGTGCCAGCAGCTTGGGGGACACCATATATTTT. This encodes CASSLGDTIYF.

The chain joins TRBV7-9 to TRBJ2-7; D may be TRBD2 (6 bases). CDR1 is SEHNR, CDR2 FQNEAQ, per germline (reference sequence). Trimming pared 5 bases from V and 5 bases from J, leaving 13 bases between. The CDR3 length is 13 residues. CDR3 bases: TGTGCCAGCAGCCCAGGGACTGCCCACGAGCAGTACTTC. It specifies CASSPGTAHEQYF. The whole variable domain, filled in from reference TRBV7-9 and TRBJ2-7, reads DTGVSQNPRHKITKRGQNVTFRCDPISEHNRLYWYRQTLGQGPEFLTYFQNEAQLEKSRLLSDRFSAERPKGSFSTLEIQRTEQGDSAMYLCASSPGTAHEQYFGPGTRLTVT.

The chain couples TRBV7-9 to TRBJ2-7; TRBD1 might be the D (5 bases). The germline CDR1 and CDR2 sequences are SEHNR and FQNEAQ (reference sequence). The V gene lost 4 bases and the J gene lost 6 bases, with 16 bases spanning the gap. The CDR3 has 14 residues. The CDR3 sequence is CASSSQSGPTEQYF. The CDR3 DNA sequence: TGTGCCAGCAGCTCTCAATCAGGGCCAACCGAGCAGTACTTC.

This rearrangement joins TRBV19 to TRBJ2-7; no clear D. The germline V and J ends were trimmed by 2 bases and 6 bases, with 5 bases remaining between them. The CDR3 covers 11 residues. The V gene's germline CDR1 is LNHDA and CDR2 SQIVND (reference sequence). In DNA, the CDR3 is TGTGCCAGTAGTATACTCGGCGAGCAGTACTTC. Translating gives CASSILGEQYF. Combining the CDR3 with reference TRBV19 and TRBJ2-7 gives the whole variable domain DGGITQSPKYLFRKEGQNVTLSCEQNLNHDAMYWYRQDPGQGLRLIYYSQIVNDFQKGDIAEGYSVSREKKESFPLTVTSAQKNPTAFYLCASSILGEQYFGPGTRLTVT.

In this sample, this clone turned up once. The chain couples TRBV14 to TRBJ1-2; D possibly corresponds to TRBD1 (5 bases). The CDR3 consists of 17 residues. V lost 1 base and J lost 1, with 16 bases in between. Germline CDR1 is SGHDN and CDR2 is FVKESK. In DNA, the CDR3 is TGTGCCAGCAGCCAAGGAAAACCAGGGACCAATAACTATGGCTACACCTTC. Translated: CASSQGKPGTNNYGYTF.

The rearrangement uses TRBV9 and TRBJ2-7; 11 positions agree with TRBD2. Unmatched junction bases numbered 0, after V lost 4 bases and J lost 0 bases. Germline V gives CDR1 SGDLS, CDR2 YYNGEE. The CDR3 is 14 residues long. CDR3 coding DNA: TGTGCCAGCAGCACTAGCGGGAGCTCCTACGAGCAGTACTTC. This codes for CASSTSGSSYEQYF.

CDR3 coding DNA: TGTGCCACCAGCGTGCAAGGAATATCCTCTGGGGCCAACGTCCTGACTTTC. This sequence encodes CATSVQGISSGANVLTF. The chain is built from TRBV15 and TRBJ2-6; D gene ambiguous. Germline V gene lookup returns CDR1 LNHNV and CDR2 YYDKDF (reference sequence). The V end lost 5 bases, the J end lost 0 bases, and 14 bases lay between the germline ends. The CDR3 spans 17 residues. The whole variable domain, remainder taken from reference TRBV15 and TRBJ2-6, is DAMVIQNPRYQVTQFGKPVTLSCSQTLNHNVMYWYQQKSSQAPKLLFHYYDKDFNNEADTPDNFQSRRPNTSFCFLDIRSPGLGDTAMYLCATSVQGISSGANVLTFGAGSRLTVL.